These T cell receptor beta chains were read from a single sample in a study of response to subunit inactivated influenza vaccine. MiXCR was run by TCRdb on the RT-PCR reads, yielding one entry per CDR3 protein. The sample holds just under 550,000 distinct CDR3 sequences, around a quarter seen once. The same data also contributed to another study, on T cells expressing NK-cell markers.

The starting material was CD4+ T cells sorted from PBMCs, obtained 11 to 12 days after vaccination. Every receptor here comes from a man aged 45-60 years who received an inactivated influenza vaccine. CDR3s include the opening cysteine and the closing phenylalanine or tryptophan. Each record gives: D gene, J gene, V gene, clone size, CDR3 protein, CDR3 DNA. D genes are given only for firm matches. Only some rows state a clone size, as once, few, many or a class for expanded clones.

-,TRBJ1-4,TRBV12-3/TRBV12-4,few,CASSLVSNEKLFF,TGTGCCAGCAGTTTAGTCAGTAATGAAAAACTGTTTTTT
TRBD2,TRBJ2-1,TRBV20-1,-,CSARGTSGRAGQFF,TGCAGTGCTAGGGGGACTAGCGGGCGGGCTGGGCAGTTCTTC
TRBD1,TRBJ2-7,TRBV18,-,CASSPPTGGNYEQYF,TGTGCCAGCTCACCACCTACAGGGGGTAACTACGAGCAGTACTTC
TRBD1,TRBJ2-2,TRBV7-2,-,CASSAGQGGVGELFF,TGTGCCAGCAGCGCGGGACAGGGGGGGGTCGGGGAGCTGTTTTTT
TRBD2,TRBJ2-3,TRBV6-2/TRBV6-3,-,CASRPRRTSTSTDTQYF,TGTGCCAGCAGACCCAGGAGGACTAGCACAAGCACAGATACGCAGTATTTT
-,TRBJ1-1,TRBV5-1,-,CASSQYGESEAFF,TGCGCCAGCAGCCAATACGGGGAGAGCGAAGCTTTCTTT
-,TRBJ2-7,TRBV25-1,-,CASSQAGSSYEQYF,TGTGCCAGCAGTCAGGCGGGGAGCTCCTACGAGCAGTACTTC
-,TRBJ1-2,TRBV7-9,few,CASRGTLRLTHNYGYTF,TGTGCCAGCAGGGGGACCCTAAGGCTGACCCACAACTATGGCTACACCTTC
-,TRBJ2-5,TRBV15,few,CATSRPSSRAQYF,TGTGCCACCAGCAGACCGTCGTCTCGTGCCCAGTACTTC
-,TRBJ2-1,TRBV4-3,few,CASSQEHYNEQFF,TGCGCCAGCAGCCAGGAACACTACAATGAGCAGTTCTTC
TRBD2,TRBJ2-3,TRBV6-5,-,CASSFSGLATDTQYF,TGTGCCAGCAGTTTCTCCGGACTAGCCACAGATACGCAGTATTTT
-,TRBJ2-7,TRBV6-2/TRBV6-3,few,CASSLARGVTYEQYF,TGTGCCAGCAGTTTGGCCAGGGGGGTCACCTACGAGCAGTACTTC
-,TRBJ1-2,TRBV6-5,-,CASSYSYRAGYGYTF,TGTGCCAGCAGTTACTCTTACAGGGCGGGGTATGGCTACACCTTC
TRBD2,TRBJ2-7,TRBV2,few,CASGLGGELGEQYF,TGTGCCAGCGGGCTTGGGGGGGAATTAGGCGAGCAGTACTTC
TRBD2,TRBJ2-1,TRBV27,-,CASSLSGTTDNEQFF,TGTGCCAGCAGTTTATCTGGGACTACGGACAATGAGCAGTTCTTC
-,TRBJ1-2,TRBV25-1,-,CASSGGVGYTF,TGTGCCAGCAGTGGGGGTGTGGGCTACACCTTC
-,TRBJ1-5,TRBV6-2/TRBV6-3,-,CASSSVTGTMEDQPQHF,TGTGCCAGCAGCTCCGTTACAGGTACGATGGAGGATCAGCCCCAGCATTTT
-,TRBJ2-7,TRBV5-1,-,CASSLRYGYEQYF,TGCGCCAGCAGCCTGAGATACGGCTACGAGCAGTACTTC
-,TRBJ1-1,TRBV5-1,-,CASSPKTVNTEAFF,TGCGCCAGCAGCCCCAAGACAGTTAACACTGAAGCTTTCTTT
-,TRBJ1-2,TRBV25-1,-,CASSPSSNYGYTF,TGTGCCAGCAGTCCGTCATCTAACTATGGCTACACCTTC
-,TRBJ1-4,TRBV5-1,-,CASSLGRESEKLFF,TGCGCCAGCAGCTTGGGTAGGGAAAGTGAAAAACTGTTTTTT
-,TRBJ2-1,TRBV15,few,CATSRDPGIEQFF,TGTGCCACCAGCAGAGATCCCGGAATTGAGCAGTTCTTC
-,TRBJ1-1,TRBV28,-,CASSRWGRRNTEAFF,TGTGCCAGCAGCCGGTGGGGCAGGCGGAACACTGAAGCTTTCTTT
-,TRBJ2-7,TRBV29-1,-,CSVSLALNYEQYF,TGCAGCGTTTCACTTGCGCTGAACTACGAGCAGTACTTC
TRBD1,TRBJ1-4,TRBV11-2,-,CASSPSRDRGKLFF,TGTGCCAGCAGCCCATCCCGGGACAGGGGCAAACTGTTTTTT
-,TRBJ2-3,TRBV7-2,few,CASSQGTLATQYF,TGTGCCAGCAGCCAGGGTACCCTGGCCACGCAGTATTTT
-,TRBJ1-1,TRBV9,few,CASSVAGTEAFF,TGTGCCAGCAGCGTAGCAGGTACTGAAGCCTTCTTT
TRBD2,TRBJ2-3,TRBV29-1,-,CSVESRLAGFTDTQYF,TGCAGCGTTGAAAGCCGACTAGCGGGGTTCACAGATACGCAGTATTTT
-,TRBJ2-5,TRBV7-9,-,CASSLASPRTYQETQYF,TGTGCCAGCAGCTTAGCTTCTCCCAGGACGTACCAAGAGACCCAGTACTTC
-,TRBJ2-3,TRBV5-1,-,CASSLNGETLDTQYF,TGCGCCAGCAGCTTGAACGGGGAAACCCTCGATACGCAGTATTTT
-,TRBJ2-5,TRBV18,-,CASSETRGLQETQYF,TGTGCCAGCTCGGAAACTAGGGGTCTACAAGAGACCCAGTACTTC
-,TRBJ2-3,TRBV12-3/TRBV12-4,-,CASSFLFGSSTDTQYF,TGTGCCAGCAGTTTCCTCTTTGGCTCTAGCACAGATACGCAGTATTTT
TRBD1,TRBJ1-6,TRBV6-1,few,CATRVGQGNSPLHF,TGTGCCACCCGGGTGGGACAGGGGAATTCACCCCTCCACTTT